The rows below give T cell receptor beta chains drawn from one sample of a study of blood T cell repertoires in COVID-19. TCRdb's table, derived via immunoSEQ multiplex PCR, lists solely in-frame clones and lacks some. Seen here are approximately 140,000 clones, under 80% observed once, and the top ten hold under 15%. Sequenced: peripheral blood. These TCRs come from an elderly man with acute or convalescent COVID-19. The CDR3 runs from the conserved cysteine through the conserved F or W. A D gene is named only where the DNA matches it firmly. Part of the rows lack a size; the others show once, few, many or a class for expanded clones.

cdr3_aa: CASSSSTGAFF
cdr3_nt: TGTGCCAGCAGCTCCAGCACGGGAGCTTTCTTT
j_call: TRBJ1-1
d_call: .
clone_size: .
v_call: TRBV5-4

cdr3_aa: CASSPGGDYEQYF
cdr3_nt: TGTGCCAGCTCACCCGGAGGGGATTACGAGCAGTACTTC
j_call: TRBJ2-7
d_call: .
clone_size: .
v_call: TRBV18

cdr3_aa: CASSQPPGQGTGELFF
cdr3_nt: TGTGCCAGCAGCCAACCGCCGGGACAGGGTACCGGGGAGCTGTTTTTT
j_call: TRBJ2-2
d_call: TRBD1
clone_size: .
v_call: TRBV7-9

cdr3_aa: CASSVSQAGGAYEQYF
cdr3_nt: TGTGCCAGCAGCGTATCCCAAGCGGGGGGCGCCTACGAGCAGTACTTC
j_call: TRBJ2-7
d_call: TRBD2
clone_size: .
v_call: TRBV9

cdr3_aa: CASSSTGTSGVTDTQYF
cdr3_nt: TGTGCCAGCAGTTCAACCGGGACTAGCGGGGTCACAGATACGCAGTATTTT
j_call: TRBJ2-3
d_call: TRBD2
clone_size: .
v_call: TRBV28

cdr3_aa: CASSSAGTENRYTF
cdr3_nt: TGTGCCAGCAGTTCCGCCGGGACAGAGAATCGCTACACCTTC
j_call: TRBJ1-2
d_call: TRBD1
clone_size: .
v_call: TRBV28

cdr3_aa: CASSPFLAGGTNEQFF
cdr3_nt: TGTGCCAGCAGTCCCTTCCTAGCGGGGGGAACGAATGAGCAGTTCTTC
j_call: TRBJ2-1
d_call: TRBD2
clone_size: .
v_call: TRBV7-3

cdr3_aa: CASSLTANYGYTF
cdr3_nt: TGTGCCAGCAGCTTGACTGCTAACTATGGCTACACCTTC
j_call: TRBJ1-2
d_call: .
clone_size: .
v_call: TRBV7-9

cdr3_aa: CASSLTGPNTEAFF
cdr3_nt: TGTGCCAGCTCGTTAACAGGTCCAAACACTGAAGCTTTCTTT
j_call: TRBJ1-1
d_call: .
clone_size: .
v_call: TRBV18

cdr3_aa: CASSLGQVRGNIQYF
cdr3_nt: TGTGCCAGCAGCCTGGGACAGGTGAGGGGGAACATTCAGTACTTC
j_call: TRBJ2-4
d_call: TRBD1
clone_size: .
v_call: TRBV5-6

cdr3_aa: CASSLKAGALSSTDTQYF
cdr3_nt: TGTGCCAGCAGCTTAAAAGCGGGGGCCCTGTCCAGCACAGATACGCAGTATTTT
j_call: TRBJ2-3
d_call: TRBD2
clone_size: few
v_call: TRBV7-9

cdr3_aa: CAVGKGGISQGEQFF
cdr3_nt: TGTGCCGTCGGGAAAGGGGGCATTTCTCAGGGTGAGCAGTTCTTC
j_call: TRBJ2-1
d_call: TRBD1
clone_size: .
v_call: TRBV6-5

cdr3_aa: CASSQDIRLQEKLFF
cdr3_nt: TGCGCCAGCAGCCAAGATATTCGACTCCAGGAAAAACTGTTTTTT
j_call: TRBJ1-4
d_call: .
clone_size: .
v_call: TRBV4-3

cdr3_aa: CASRMEGSPYNEQFF
cdr3_nt: TGTGCCAGCAGGATGGAGGGAAGCCCTTACAATGAGCAGTTCTTC
j_call: TRBJ2-1
d_call: .
clone_size: .
v_call: TRBV6-5

cdr3_aa: CASSQGLRSTDTQYF
cdr3_nt: TGTGCCAGCAGCCAAGGTCTCAGAAGCACAGATACGCAGTATTTT
j_call: TRBJ2-3
d_call: .
clone_size: .
v_call: TRBV14

cdr3_aa: CASTVVVTGELFF
cdr3_nt: TGTGCCAGCACCGTCGTAGTCACCGGGGAGCTGTTTTTT
j_call: TRBJ2-2
d_call: .
clone_size: .
v_call: TRBV28

cdr3_aa: CAISETGRGTEAFF
cdr3_nt: TGTGCCATCAGTGAGACAGGGAGGGGCACTGAAGCTTTCTTT
j_call: TRBJ1-1
d_call: .
clone_size: .
v_call: TRBV10-3

cdr3_aa: CASTPRSGNTIYF
cdr3_nt: TGTGCCAGCACCCCTCGCTCTGGAAACACCATATATTTT
j_call: TRBJ1-3
d_call: .
clone_size: .
v_call: TRBV9

cdr3_aa: CASSNRQGRQPQHF
cdr3_nt: TGTGCCAGCAGTAATCGACAGGGAAGGCAGCCCCAGCATTTT
j_call: TRBJ1-5
d_call: TRBD1
clone_size: once
v_call: TRBV6-5

cdr3_aa: CASSPGGASYGYTF
cdr3_nt: TGCGCCAGCAGCCCAGGGGGCGCCTCCTATGGCTACACCTTC
j_call: TRBJ1-2
d_call: TRBD1
clone_size: .
v_call: TRBV4-1

cdr3_aa: CASSIVDRGLGTDTQYF
cdr3_nt: TGTGCCAGTAGTATAGTTGACAGGGGATTGGGCACAGATACGCAGTATTTT
j_call: TRBJ2-3
d_call: TRBD1
clone_size: few
v_call: TRBV19

cdr3_aa: CASSTGTGNQPQHF
cdr3_nt: TGTGCCAGCAGCACCGGGACAGGCAATCAGCCCCAGCATTTT
j_call: TRBJ1-5
d_call: TRBD1
clone_size: .
v_call: TRBV7-9

cdr3_aa: CASSQLAGFNEKLFF
cdr3_nt: TGCGCCAGCAGCCAATTGGCAGGGTTTAATGAAAAACTGTTTTTT
j_call: TRBJ1-4
d_call: .
clone_size: .
v_call: TRBV4-1

cdr3_aa: CASVRTDTQYF
cdr3_nt: TGTGCCAGCGTGCGGACAGATACGCAGTATTTT
j_call: TRBJ2-3
d_call: .
clone_size: .
v_call: TRBV2

cdr3_aa: CASRKTAGNYGYTF
cdr3_nt: TGTGCCAGCAGGAAGACTGCAGGGAACTATGGCTACACCTTC
j_call: TRBJ1-2
d_call: .
clone_size: .
v_call: TRBV6-5

cdr3_aa: CASSQGARYNEQFF
cdr3_nt: TGTGCCAGCAGCCAAGGGGCACGTTACAATGAGCAGTTCTTC
j_call: TRBJ2-1
d_call: .
clone_size: .
v_call: TRBV4-2

cdr3_aa: CASSLATGRGNGYTF
cdr3_nt: TGTGCCAGCAGCTTAGCGACGGGGAGAGGAAATGGCTACACCTTC
j_call: TRBJ1-2
d_call: .
clone_size: medium-sized
v_call: TRBV7-2

cdr3_aa: CASSYQRAGEQFF
cdr3_nt: TGTGCCAGCAGTTATCAGAGGGCGGGTGAGCAGTTCTTC
j_call: TRBJ2-1
d_call: .
clone_size: .
v_call: TRBV6-2/TRBV6-3

cdr3_aa: CASSYAGGRSPLHF
cdr3_nt: TGTGCCAGCAGTTACGCCGGGGGTAGGTCACCCCTCCACTTT
j_call: TRBJ1-6
d_call: .
clone_size: many
v_call: TRBV6-2/TRBV6-3